These T cell receptor beta chains were read from a single sample in a study of T cell repertoires in cytomegalovirus infection. Each CDR3 protein gets one entry after TCRdb re-called the reads with MiXCR. The repertoire has roughly 90,000 distinct CDR3 sequences, approximately 30% of them found once; the top ten carry approximately 75%. Their cognate antigens are unknown. The sample was CD8+ T cells from cultured PBMCs, taken from culture after CMV antigen stimulation. The receptor set was obtained from a human donor in good health (CMV status not recorded). Some clones in this sample may be carry-over from other donors' samples. Each CDR3 is given with its conserved first and last residue. D genes are given only for firm matches. Some rows have no size entry. The others give once, few or many, or a class for an expanded clone.

D gene,J gene,clone size,V gene,CDR3 DNA,CDR3 protein
-,TRBJ2-3,many,TRBV28,TGTGCCAGCAGTTTACCCAGCACAGATACGCAGTATTTT,CASSLPSTDTQYF
TRBD1,TRBJ2-7,-,TRBV5-1,TGCGCCAGCAGCCGGGGACAGACTTCCTACGAGCAGTACTTC,CASSRGQTSYEQYF
-,TRBJ1-6,-,TRBV7-6,TGTGCCAGCAGCTCTTCAGGGAGAGGGTATAAGCTCGAATCACCCCTCCACTTT,CASSSSGRGYKLESPLHF
-,TRBJ2-3,few,TRBV20-1,TGCAGTGCTGGGACGGGGGACAGTAGCACAGATACGCAGTATTTT,CSAGTGDSSTDTQYF
TRBD1,TRBJ2-3,many,TRBV7-6,TGTGCCAGCAGCTCTACCGGACAGGGGGCAGATACGCAGTATTTT,CASSSTGQGADTQYF
-,TRBJ1-6,-,TRBV12-3/TRBV12-4,TGTGCCAGCAGCCCGGGACATTCACCCCTCCACTTT,CASSPGHSPLHF
-,TRBJ2-7,many,TRBV7-2,TGTGCCAGCAGCTTGACGGGGGACTACGAGCAGTACTTC,CASSLTGDYEQYF
-,TRBJ2-5,few,TRBV5-4,TGTGCCAGCAGGGAGTTCGGGTCCCAAGAGACCCAGTACTTC,CASREFGSQETQYF
-,TRBJ2-3,many,TRBV6-1,TGTGCCATCCGGGCGGATACGAGCTCAGATACGCAGTATTTT,CAIRADTSSDTQYF
-,TRBJ2-7,few,TRBV7-2,TGTGCCAGCAGCTTAGACAGGGATTCCTACGAGCAGTACTTC,CASSLDRDSYEQYF
-,TRBJ1-5,-,TRBV6-2/TRBV6-3,TGTGCCAGCAGTACCAAGGGGCAGAGCTTTTATCAGCCCCAGCATTTT,CASSTKGQSFYQPQHF
-,TRBJ2-3,many,TRBV7-9,TGTGCCAGCAGCCTGGGCCCTCGCCTCACAGATACGCAGTATTTT,CASSLGPRLTDTQYF
-,TRBJ1-3,-,TRBV27,TGTGCCAGCAGTTTATCAGGGCAGGCGGGAAACACCATATATTTT,CASSLSGQAGNTIYF
TRBD2,TRBJ2-3,-,TRBV29-1,TGCAGCGTCGAACTAGCGGGGGGCGCAGATACGCAGTATTTT,CSVELAGGADTQYF
TRBD1,TRBJ2-7,many,TRBV7-2,TGTGCCAGCAACCTAGGACAGGGGTCCTACGAGCAGTACTTC,CASNLGQGSYEQYF
TRBD2,TRBJ2-5,-,TRBV2,TGTGCCAGCTGGACTAGCGGGGGGGCCCGTCAGGAGACCCAGTACTTC,CASWTSGGARQETQYF
TRBD2,TRBJ2-3,few,TRBV7-3,TGTGCCAGCAGCTTAGGAACTAGCGGGGGAGATACGCAGTATTTT,CASSLGTSGGDTQYF
TRBD2,TRBJ2-7,few,TRBV2,TGTGCCAGCAGTGAACTGGGGCTAGCGGACTACTACGAGCAGTACTTC,CASSELGLADYYEQYF
-,TRBJ1-6,-,TRBV5-6,TGTGCCAGCAGCCCGGCCAGTTCTGGCAATTCACCCCTCCACTTT,CASSPASSGNSPLHF
-,TRBJ2-7,-,TRBV12-3/TRBV12-4,TGTGCCAGCAGTTTAGCATCCAGGGGAAGGGACGAGCAGTACTTC,CASSLASRGRDEQYF
-,TRBJ1-2,-,TRBV24-1,TGTGCCACCAGTTACGAGGGTGGTGGCTACACCTTC,CATSYEGGGYTF
-,TRBJ2-1,-,TRBV7-2,TGTGCCAGCAGCTTAGACGCCAGGGCACAGTTCTTC,CASSLDARAQFF
-,TRBJ2-7,-,TRBV28,TGTGCCAGCACCCTTGGAGTAACAACGTCCTACGAGCAGTACTTC,CASTLGVTTSYEQYF
TRBD2,TRBJ2-1,-,TRBV5-1,TGCGCCAGCAGCTTGGAGTGGAGCGGGGGGGCCGATGAGCAGTTCTTC,CASSLEWSGGADEQFF
-,TRBJ1-5,few,TRBV4-1,TGCGCCAGCAGCCAAGTGGAGGGGACGGCCCAGCATTTT,CASSQVEGTAQHF
TRBD1,TRBJ2-1,-,TRBV5-4,TGTGCCAGCAGCCCCCCGGACAGGAGCAATGAGCAGTTCTTC,CASSPPDRSNEQFF
TRBD1,TRBJ2-2,few,TRBV7-6,TGTGCCAGCAGCTTCGGGCAGGGGGTTTCCGGGGAGCTGTTTTTT,CASSFGQGVSGELFF
-,TRBJ1-2,medium-sized,TRBV28,TGTGCCAGCAGTGACCCCCCAGGACTTAGTGGCTACACCTTC,CASSDPPGLSGYTF
-,TRBJ2-2,-,TRBV4-1,TGCGCCAGCAGCCAAGATAAAAACACCGGGGAGCTGTTTTTT,CASSQDKNTGELFF
-,TRBJ2-1,few,TRBV27,TGTGCCAGCGGTAGGGGGGCAGCGGATGAGCAGTTCTTC,CASGRGAADEQFF
-,TRBJ2-3,-,TRBV6-6,TGTGCCAGCAGTTACTCGAACAGGGAGAATACGCAGTATTTT,CASSYSNRENTQYF